These T cell receptor beta chains were read from a single sample in a study of CD4 T cells in relation to SARS-CoV-2 and coronaviruses. Libraries were prepared by immunoSEQ multiplex PCR; TCRdb keeps only in-frame clonotypes and omits some of them. The top ten hold roughly a tenth of the sample, which has under 50,000 clones, roughly 88% seen once. The sequencing input was memory CD4+ T cells from PBMCs. These receptors were taken from an adult with COVID-19. The CDR3 runs from the conserved cysteine through the conserved F or W. The order of the fields is J gene, V gene, CDR3 length, clone size, CDR3 protein. Clone size, where shown, is once, few, many, or a class for clones that have expanded.

J: TRBJ2-2
V: TRBV10-3
length: 15
size: -
CDR3: CAISERGAPTGELFF

J: TRBJ1-4
V: TRBV11-3
length: 15
size: -
CDR3: CASSSRRVTNEKLFF

J: TRBJ2-7
V: TRBV11-3
length: 18
size: -
CDR3: CASRPGQEYRDPFYEQYF

J: TRBJ1-4
V: TRBV27
length: 17
size: -
CDR3: CASSLPSTGVPNEKLFF

J: TRBJ2-3
V: TRBV10-1
length: 15
size: -
CDR3: CASSETGSSTDTQYF

J: TRBJ1-6
V: TRBV5-1
length: 17
size: few
CDR3: CASSLEGSRSYNSPLHF

J: TRBJ1-1
V: TRBV11-2
length: 14
size: -
CDR3: CASSLTPTRGEAFF

J: TRBJ2-7
V: TRBV30
length: 15
size: once
CDR3: CAWRSWGGSSYEQYF

J: TRBJ2-2
V: TRBV5-4
length: 12
size: few
CDR3: CASSLNTGELFF

J: TRBJ2-5
V: TRBV28
length: 15
size: -
CDR3: CASSTPGQGSETQYF

J: TRBJ2-3
V: TRBV10-3
length: 11
size: -
CDR3: CAIKNRDTQYF

J: TRBJ1-4
V: TRBV4-2
length: 15
size: -
CDR3: CASSQTGGRIEKLFF

J: TRBJ1-6
V: TRBV2
length: 13
size: -
CDR3: CASSDAGNSPLHF

J: TRBJ2-1
V: TRBV5-1
length: 16
size: -
CDR3: CASSPQSYREANEQFF

J: TRBJ1-6
V: TRBV6-5
length: 12
size: -
CDR3: CASIRRNSPLHF

J: TRBJ1-4
V: TRBV5-1
length: 15
size: -
CDR3: CASRSGERGTDKLFF

J: TRBJ2-6
V: TRBV5-1
length: 16
size: once
CDR3: CASSLGTASGANVLTF

J: TRBJ2-6
V: TRBV3-1/TRBV3-2
length: 15
size: -
CDR3: CASSQKSPGANVLTF

J: TRBJ2-3
V: TRBV5-1
length: 16
size: -
CDR3: CASGLRQGTSTDTQYF

J: TRBJ2-5
V: TRBV29-1
length: 15
size: -
CDR3: CSVEELGDLKETQYF

J: TRBJ1-6
V: TRBV6-6
length: 19
size: -
CDR3: CASSPGTGGHRIYNSPLHF

J: TRBJ2-3
V: TRBV27
length: 14
size: -
CDR3: CATGYRAHTDTQYF

J: TRBJ1-1
V: TRBV7-9
length: 13
size: -
CDR3: CASSSMSEQGAFF

J: TRBJ2-5
V: TRBV5-1
length: 17
size: -
CDR3: CASIPGLAGGKQETQYF

J: TRBJ2-3
V: TRBV2
length: 17
size: -
CDR3: CASSSLAGGFSTDTQYF

J: TRBJ1-5
V: TRBV7-4
length: 18
size: few
CDR3: CASSSNSQNRDSNQPQHF

J: TRBJ2-1
V: TRBV6-5
length: 14
size: once
CDR3: CASNQDRANNEQFF

J: TRBJ1-3
V: TRBV6-1
length: 16
size: -
CDR3: CASSEPAFGVGNTIYF

J: TRBJ2-7
V: TRBV2
length: 14
size: -
CDR3: CASSEAGNRDPADF

J: TRBJ1-1
V: TRBV12-3/TRBV12-4
length: 13
size: once
CDR3: CASSLPENTEAFF

J: TRBJ1-2
V: TRBV18
length: 13
size: -
CDR3: CASSRQSNYGYTF

J: TRBJ1-6
V: TRBV7-8
length: 17
size: -
CDR3: CASSLRERDSPNSPLHF

J: TRBJ2-2
V: TRBV24-1
length: 15
size: -
CDR3: CATSDLPRGFGELFF

J: TRBJ2-3
V: TRBV6-6
length: 15
size: -
CDR3: CASSYRDRGQDTQYF

J: TRBJ1-4
V: TRBV5-1
length: 14
size: -
CDR3: CASSLEGNLEKLFF

J: TRBJ1-5
V: TRBV7-8
length: 16
size: -
CDR3: CASSFGSQIAGQPQHF

J: TRBJ2-2
V: TRBV6-2/TRBV6-3
length: 16
size: -
CDR3: CASSYVLGKKAGELFF

J: TRBJ2-1
V: TRBV21-1
length: 15
size: -
CDR3: CASLRVGADYNEQFF

J: TRBJ1-3
V: TRBV6-1
length: 14
size: -
CDR3: CASTAGVSGNTIYF

J: TRBJ1-2
V: TRBV20-1
length: 11
size: few
CDR3: CRVGFPYGYTF

J: TRBJ1-5
V: TRBV28
length: 14
size: once
CDR3: CASSQGLGNQPQHF

J: TRBJ2-7
V: TRBV14
length: 12
size: -
CDR3: CASSAQLYEQYF

J: TRBJ1-2
V: TRBV12-3/TRBV12-4
length: 13
size: -
CDR3: CATRQGANYGYTF

J: TRBJ1-2
V: TRBV10-2
length: 14
size: -
CDR3: CASREDRANYGYTF

J: TRBJ1-2
V: TRBV28
length: 13
size: -
CDR3: CASSLQGAYGYTF

J: TRBJ1-3
V: TRBV9
length: 16
size: -
CDR3: CASSVTSGRAGNTIYF

J: TRBJ1-5
V: TRBV28
length: 12
size: -
CDR3: CASTNGVRPQHF

J: TRBJ2-3
V: TRBV6-2/TRBV6-3
length: 16
size: -
CDR3: CASSYSRNHIGDTQYF

J: TRBJ1-6
V: TRBV28
length: 12
size: -
CDR3: CASSLLSSPLHF

J: TRBJ2-2
V: TRBV5-1
length: 14
size: -
CDR3: CASSPPENTGELFF

J: TRBJ2-7
V: TRBV27
length: 14
size: -
CDR3: CASSLKGAAYEQYF

J: TRBJ1-2
V: TRBV19
length: 15
size: few
CDR3: CASSIRTGRLTGYTF

J: TRBJ1-2
V: TRBV11-2
length: 15
size: -
CDR3: CASAKVQGAAHGYTF